This is a list of T cell receptor beta chains from one sample in a study of blood T cells in healthy people across ages. TCRdb used MiXCR to reprocess the 5' RACE reads, holding one entry per CDR3 protein. The data contain about 640,000 distinct CDR3 sequences, approximately 40% of them seen just once; the ten biggest clones take up 30%. Specimen: blood. The receptors were gathered from a man aged 80 or over in good health. Both conserved end residues are part of each CDR3. The D gene is left open where the match is weak. Clone size, where shown, is once, few, many, or a class for clones that have expanded.

d_call: TRBD2
clone_size: many
v_call: TRBV20-1
j_call: TRBJ2-1
cdr3_aa: CSARLAGPYNEQFF
cdr3_nt: TGCAGTGCTCGACTAGCGGGCCCATACAATGAGCAGTTCTTC

d_call: NA
clone_size: NA
v_call: TRBV7-2
j_call: TRBJ2-7
cdr3_aa: CVSSLAVVKNEQYF
cdr3_nt: TGTGTCAGCAGCTTGGCCGTTGTCAAGAACGAGCAGTACTTC

d_call: NA
clone_size: NA
v_call: TRBV28
j_call: TRBJ1-1
cdr3_aa: CASRLQLNTEAFF
cdr3_nt: TGTGCCAGCAGGCTACAGCTAAACACTGAAGCTTTCTTT

d_call: NA
clone_size: NA
v_call: TRBV28
j_call: TRBJ1-2
cdr3_aa: CASQEANYGYTF
cdr3_nt: TGTGCCAGCCAGGAAGCTAACTATGGCTACACCTTC

d_call: TRBD1
clone_size: NA
v_call: TRBV3-1
j_call: TRBJ2-7
cdr3_aa: CASSPWTGGDYEQYF
cdr3_nt: TGTGCCAGCAGCCCCTGGACAGGGGGGGACTACGAGCAGTACTTC

d_call: TRBD2
clone_size: NA
v_call: TRBV6-6
j_call: TRBJ2-7
cdr3_aa: CASSYISGSSYEQYF
cdr3_nt: TGTGCCAGCAGTTACATTAGCGGGAGCTCCTACGAGCAGTACTTC

d_call: NA
clone_size: NA
v_call: TRBV4-3
j_call: TRBJ2-1
cdr3_aa: CASSQDLLATETQFF
cdr3_nt: TGCGCCAGCAGCCAAGATCTGCTAGCCACCGAGACCCAGTTCTTC

d_call: NA
clone_size: many
v_call: TRBV20-1
j_call: TRBJ2-3
cdr3_aa: CSAPIGQGTDTQYF
cdr3_nt: TGCAGTGCTCCAATAGGTCAGGGGACAGATACGCAGTATTTT

d_call: TRBD1
clone_size: few
v_call: TRBV18
j_call: TRBJ2-3
cdr3_aa: CASSPRSSRDSGTDTQYF
cdr3_nt: TGTGCCAGCTCACCTCGTTCAAGTCGGGACAGCGGAACAGATACGCAGTATTTT

d_call: NA
clone_size: few
v_call: TRBV12-3/TRBV12-4
j_call: TRBJ2-3
cdr3_aa: CASRLVTDTQYF
cdr3_nt: TGTGCCAGCAGATTGGTAACAGATACGCAGTATTTT

d_call: NA
clone_size: once
v_call: TRBV20-1
j_call: TRBJ1-2
cdr3_aa: CSAPRQSNYGYTF
cdr3_nt: TGCAGTGCTCCACGACAGAGTAACTATGGCTACACCTTC

d_call: NA
clone_size: NA
v_call: TRBV6-6
j_call: TRBJ2-4
cdr3_aa: CASRWAGENIQYF
cdr3_nt: TGTGCCAGCAGATGGGCAGGGGAGAACATTCAGTACTTC

d_call: TRBD2
clone_size: NA
v_call: TRBV27
j_call: TRBJ2-3
cdr3_aa: CASSLEASGGGLLNTQYF
cdr3_nt: TGTGCCAGCAGTTTAGAGGCTAGCGGGGGTGGGTTGCTTAATACGCAGTATTTT

d_call: NA
clone_size: NA
v_call: TRBV7-2
j_call: TRBJ1-2
cdr3_aa: CASSQQGGMHTF
cdr3_nt: TGTGCCAGCAGCCAACAGGGTGGAATGCACACCTTC

d_call: NA
clone_size: few
v_call: TRBV7-2
j_call: TRBJ2-3
cdr3_aa: CASSPNLIGTDTQYF
cdr3_nt: TGTGCCAGCAGCCCGAATCTAATTGGCACAGATACGCAGTATTTT

d_call: TRBD1
clone_size: NA
v_call: TRBV2
j_call: TRBJ2-7
cdr3_aa: CASSQGQVSYEQYF
cdr3_nt: TGTGCCAGCAGCCAGGGACAGGTCTCCTACGAGCAGTACTTC